This T cell receptor (beta chain) was identified during a study of blood T cell repertoires in COVID-19. Study context: Some COVID-19 samples were acute and others convalescent; all came from the United States, Italy and Spain. The cDNA or gDNA used as material had been derived from T cells, B-cell-depleted T cells, or PBMCs.

Followed longitudinally, the Seattle patients had been enrolled during active infection. Trimming stripped 2 bases from V and 2 bases from J, with 10 bases between. Germline-derived CDR1 and CDR2 are SNHLY and FYNNEI. The CDR3 extends over 15 amino acids. Original analysis: The authors estimated nucleated cell counts from reference gene primer amplification. Clones were sequenced by immunoSEQ multiplex PCR, and TCRdb holds only the in-frame ones, with some missing. Clonal size and the V and J genes are those of that table, whereas D and trimming came from the DNA. The sample lists around 290,000 clones; 90% to 95% were seen once.

The TCR originated in a woman aged 30 to 39 with COVID-19, enrolled during active disease. The chain combines TRBV2 with TRBJ1-5; D is unclear. The specimen was peripheral blood. The CDR3 region has the DNA TGTGCCAGCAGTGAAAGAGGGAGTGGCAATCAGCCCCAGCATTTT. This codes for CASSERGSGNQPQHF.